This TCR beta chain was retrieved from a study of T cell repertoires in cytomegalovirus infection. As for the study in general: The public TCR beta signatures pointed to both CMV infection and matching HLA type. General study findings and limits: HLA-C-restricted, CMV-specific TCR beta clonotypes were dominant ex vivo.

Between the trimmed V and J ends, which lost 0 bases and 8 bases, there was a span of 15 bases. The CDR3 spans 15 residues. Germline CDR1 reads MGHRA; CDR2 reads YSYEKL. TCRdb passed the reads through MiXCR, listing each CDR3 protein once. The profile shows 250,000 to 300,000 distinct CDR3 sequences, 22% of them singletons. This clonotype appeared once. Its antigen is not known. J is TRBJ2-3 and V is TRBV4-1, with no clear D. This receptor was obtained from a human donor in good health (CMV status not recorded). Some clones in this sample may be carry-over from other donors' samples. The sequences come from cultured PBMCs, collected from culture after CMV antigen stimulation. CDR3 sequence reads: CASSQEEPPRATQYF. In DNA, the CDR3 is TGCGCCAGCAGCCAAGAAGAACCCCCGCGAGCTACGCAGTATTTT.